This T cell receptor beta chain was profiled in a study of T cell clonality in common variable immunodeficiency. Measured with immunoSEQ multiplex PCR; TCRdb has only the in-frame clones, and not every one. The sample was found to contain 2,500 to 3,000 clones, and every one recurs. Blood samples were heparinized, about 4.5 to 8 ml per donor. This clone is labeled as medium-sized. The antigen is undetermined. The sequence runs out 3 residues before the end of the CDR3; the remainder is reconstructed from the germline J gene. Study-level findings and limits: Common variable immunodeficiency TCR beta sequences reportedly had fewer deletions and N-nucleotide insertions.

With 0 bases clipped from V and 5 bases from J, the junction kept 6 bases outside the gene matches. CDR1 and CDR2 from the germline V gene are MGHRA and YSYEKL. CDR3 length: 16 residues. The sequenced material came from peripheral blood mononuclear cells. The chain employs TRBV4-1 and TRBJ1-5, with TRBD1 matching 8 bases. The sequence came from a human donor with common variable immunodeficiency. CDR3 in amino acids: CASSQDRRGPDQPQHF. The CDR3 DNA, read in part, is TGCGCCAGCAGCCAAGATCGCAGGGGGCCAGATCAGCCC.